The next 15 T cell receptor beta chains were all read from a single sample in a study of T cell responses to AZD1222 COVID-19 vaccine. TCRdb's table, derived via immunoSEQ multiplex PCR, lists solely in-frame clones and lacks some. This sample yields over 110,000 clones, of which roughly 88% are seen a single time; approximately 1.6% belongs to the top ten. Sequenced here: peripheral blood, sampled 28 days after the second AZD1222 dose. Every receptor here comes from an adult who received the AZD1222 COVID-19 vaccine.

The chain joins TRBV6-2 or TRBV6-3 to TRBJ2-7; D unclear. Trimming left V 3 bases short and J 3 bases short, with 9 bases between. Germline-derived CDR1 and CDR2 are MNHEY and SVGEGT. The CDR3 spans 13 residues. The CDR3: CASSYSADYEQYF. The CDR3 DNA sequence: TGTGCCAGCAGTTATTCAGCAGACTACGAGCAGTACTTC.

The CDR3 sequence: CASSFGYEQFF. The CDR3 bases are TGTGCCAGCAGCTTTGGATATGAGCAGTTCTTC. The chain couples TRBV7-3 to TRBJ2-1; D remains unclear. This CDR3 is built from 11 residues. The V end was cut by 3 bases, the J end by 8 bases, with 5 bases between. Germline V lookup: CDR1 SGHTA, CDR2 FQGTGA.

The chain employs TRBV18 and TRBJ2-2, with D possibly TRBD2 on 6 matching bases. The CDR3 is made up of 15 amino acids. Trimming left V 2 bases short and J 1 base short, with 8 bases between. CDR1 is KGHSH, CDR2 LQKENI, per germline. CDR3 protein: CASSPYGGNTGELFF. DNA for the CDR3: TGTGCCAGCTCACCATACGGGGGGAACACCGGGGAGCTGTTTTTT.

The chain uses TRBV27 and TRBJ2-7; D ambiguous. Germline V lookup: CDR1 MNHEY, CDR2 SMNVEV (reference sequence). CDR3 size: 13 residues. The V end lost 2 bases, the J end lost 7 bases, and 12 bases lay between the germline ends. CDR3 protein: CASSLKFGFEQYF. DNA for the CDR3: TGTGCCAGCAGTTTAAAGTTCGGGTTTGAGCAGTACTTC.

J is TRBJ2-7 and V is TRBV6-6; D is perhaps TRBD1 (6 bases). Deletions cut 7 bases from V and 4 bases from J, with 14 bases between. Germline lookup yields CDR1 MNHNY and CDR2 SVGAGI (reference sequence). The CDR3 has 13 residues. The CDR3 DNA reads as TGTGCCAGCAATCGGGACAAAACTTACGAGCAGTACTTC. It codes for CASNRDKTYEQYF.

The chain joins TRBV5-1 to TRBJ1-1; TRBD1 might be the D (5 bases). Between the trimmed V and J ends, which lost 0 bases and 4 bases, there was a span of 10 bases. The CDR3 is 14 residues long. Germline-derived CDR1 and CDR2 are SGHRS and YFSETQ. The CDR3 sequence is CASSLGQLGTEAFF. The CDR3 region has the DNA TGCGCCAGCAGCTTGGGACAGTTAGGCACTGAAGCTTTCTTT.

The chain links TRBV25-1 to TRBJ1-2; D gene unclear. V lost 3 bases and J 4 bases, leaving 9 bases between the germline ends. Germline values: CDR1 MGHDK, CDR2 SYGVNS. This CDR3 is 13 amino acids long. The CDR3 bases are TGTGCCAGCAGTGAGTATACCTCCTATGGCTACACCTTC. Protein: CASSEYTSYGYTF.

The V gene is TRBV10-3, the J gene TRBJ2-1, with D perhaps given as TRBD1 or TRBD2 (5 bases each). The CDR3 length is 12 residues. V was cut by 3 bases and J by 12 bases, with 12 bases left in between. The V gene's germline CDR1 is ENHRY and CDR2 SYGVKD. The CDR3 DNA reads TGTGCCATCAGTGATGAGGGGCTTATGCAGTTCTTC. Its translation: CAISDEGLMQFF.

This rearrangement joins TRBV4-3 to TRBJ2-1; D call uncertain. Trimming removed 0 bases from V and 6 bases from J, with 12 bases in between. From germline, CDR1 is LGHNA and CDR2 YSLEER. The CDR3 runs 15 residues. The CDR3 coding sequence is TGCGCCAGCAGCCAAGATCTAGAAGGATTCAATGAGCAGTTCTTC. Its translation: CASSQDLEGFNEQFF.

The chain links TRBV11-1 to TRBJ2-5; 8 nucleotides match TRBD2. Germline CDR1 SGHAT, CDR2 FQDESV (reference sequence). With V trimmed by 5 bases and J by 0 bases, 5 bases remained unmatched. The length of the CDR3 is 15 residues. CDR3: CASSAGTRYQETQYF. The CDR3 coding sequence is TGTGCCAGCAGCGCCGGGACTAGATACCAAGAGACCCAGTACTTC. The full variable domain, in which reference TRBV11-1 and TRBJ2-5 provide the parts outside the CDR3, is EAEVAQSPRYKITEKSQAVAFWCDPISGHATLYWYRQILGQGPELLVQFQDESVVDDSQLPKDRFSAERLKGVDSTLKIQPAELGDSAMYLCASSAGTRYQETQYFGPGTRLLVL.

This chain joins TRBV19 and TRBJ2-2; D ambiguous. The CDR3 contains 16 residues. The V end lost 5 bases, the J end lost 1 base, and 14 bases lay between the germline ends. Germline V gene sequence: CDR1 LNHDA, CDR2 SQIVND (reference sequence). The CDR3 DNA reads TGTGCCAGTAGTTTTCGACCCCGCGAGAACACCGGGGAGCTGTTTTTT. This gives the protein CASSFRPRENTGELFF.

The genes are TRBV9 and TRBJ2-1, with 9 bases matching TRBD1. The CDR3 loop spans 19 amino acids. V was clipped by 4 bases and J by 7 bases; unmatched bases: 21. Looked up from germline, CDR1 is SGDLS and CDR2 is YYNGEE. The CDR3 loop reads CASSPGGTGFLVVGNEQFF. For the CDR3, the DNA is TGTGCCAGCAGCCCCGGAGGGACAGGGTTTCTCGTAGTAGGGAATGAGCAGTTCTTC.

The rearrangement joins TRBV19 to TRBJ1-5; no clear D. The length of the CDR3 is 15 residues. CDR1 and CDR2 (germline): LNHDA, SQIVND (reference sequence). Trimming removed 7 bases at V and 2 bases at J, with 15 bases between. CDR3 sequence reads: CASTPQAGGNQPQHF. The CDR3 DNA is TGTGCCAGTACCCCGCAGGCCGGGGGCAATCAGCCCCAGCATTTT.

This clone came up once. The chain recombines TRBV6-4 with TRBJ2-1; 7 bases map to TRBD1. The CDR3 spans 15 residues. Trimming cost V 5 bases and J 3 bases; bases outside gene matches: 7. Germline V gene lookup returns CDR1 MRHNA and CDR2 SNTAGT. The CDR3 is CASSTTGVGYNEQFF. CDR3 nucleotides: TGTGCCAGCAGTACCACAGGGGTGGGCTACAATGAGCAGTTCTTC.

V usage is TRBV6-2 or TRBV6-3 and J usage is TRBJ2-5, with 8 bases lining up with TRBD2. Germline V lookup: CDR1 MNHEY, CDR2 SVGEGT. The CDR3 is made up of 14 amino acids. V trimming: 2 bases; J trimming: 2 bases; junction bases outside the gene matches: 1. This chain's CDR3 is CASSYTSGQETQYF. CDR3 sequence (DNA): TGTGCCAGCAGTTACACTAGCGGACAAGAGACCCAGTACTTC.